This record looks at one TCR beta chain sequence and its context. Its antigen is not identified. The data belong to a study of T-cell memory formation after mild COVID-19. Constant-segment-primed 5'RACE gave TCR alpha and TCR beta cDNA libraries with sample barcodes and UMIs. TCRdb analysed the 5' RACE reads with MiXCR anew, one entry per CDR3 protein. Counted here are under 400,000 distinct CDR3 sequences, 28% occurring once; the ten biggest clones make up roughly 13%. The V gene lost 6 bases and the J gene lost 6 bases, with 12 bases spanning the gap. The germline V gene encodes CDR1 MGHDK and CDR2 SYGVNS. The CDR3 contains 12 residues. Whole-study results and caveats: CM and EM subsets held most contracting CD4+ clones; EMRA held CD8+ ones. Researchers found some responding clones in pre-infection memory, a sign that cross-reactive memory joined.

The sequenced sample consisted of PBMCs or a T cell subset sorted from them (not recorded which). The genes are TRBV25-1 and TRBJ2-7; D unclear. This sequence was found in an adult woman who had mild COVID-19 (a few samples of this study predate the infection). Cell type and time point are not known. CDR3 in amino acids: CASSFGSGEQYF. CDR3 nucleotides: TGTGCCAGCAGCTTCGGGTCGGGCGAGCAGTACTTC.